Included here is one TCR beta chain sequence, with context. The antigen this receptor binds is unknown. Nothing much larger sits one base from this clone, and base qualities are not available. This record comes from a study of cytomegalovirus exposure and HLA in healthy donors (dated by TCRdb to 2017 to 2019). With regard to the full study: According to a later analysis, the 100 to 150 validation repertoires were produced on the same platform as the 700 or so repertoires of the first cohort. The study aimed to test whether cataloging public T cell receptors could reveal signatures of past pathogen exposure. Besides the first cohort of more than 650 subjects, a separate validation cohort made up of 95 to 150 different subjects was used. To predict cytomegalovirus infection status, the study combined high-throughput TCR immunosequencing, statistical association of individual TCRs with disease status, and machine learning. The study at large found these results: A later analysis found that TCRs clustered in the first cohort also tended to co-occur in the 95 to 150 validation repertoires, with 90% to 95% of cluster scores above 0. A later analysis lacked HLA typing for the validation cohort, so it scored co-occurrence in that cohort across all 120 repertoires. A few of the identified cytomegalovirus-associated TCR beta chains were confirmed in vitro to be specific for cytomegalovirus antigens. The classifier was reported to diagnose cytomegalovirus status with high specificity and sensitivity in both the original and validation cohorts. The authors suggested that the approach could potentially be generalized to other disease states and immunological phenotypes. A total of 150 or so TCR beta chains were listed by the study as associated with cytomegalovirus. Most TCR sequences were seen in very few donors, while some public TCRs were found in many individuals.

Donors formed part of the validation cohort, which comprised fewer than 150 subjects and was distinct from the first cohort of 690 or so subjects. The library came from the immunoSEQ multiplex PCR assay. For the original study's pipeline: A statistical classification framework was built to diagnose cytomegalovirus status from the catalog of TCR beta chain sequences. Drawn from immuneACCESS, this table holds only the in-frame rearrangements with V and J called that TCRdb kept. Clones are partly lost; checked studies trace under half to an unresolved V gene and leave the rest unexplained. V and J calls and clone size are those listed in that table; D and trimming were worked out from the DNA. The sample table records approximately 150,000 clones; about 87% of these occur just once. Under 5% of the sample lies in the top ten. CDR3 length: 14 amino acids, cysteine to phenylalanine. Just the 42-base CDR3 DNA is kept, in frame starting at base 1. Germline trimming: 6 bases from V, 5 bases from J; junction bases outside gene matches: 8. The germline V gene sets CDR1 to SNHLY and CDR2 to FYNNEI.

The clonotype originates from a man between 18 and 35 years old in good health and CMV-seropositive. The rearrangement combines TRBV2 with TRBJ2-3, with TRBD2 identical over 7 junction bases. Sequencing used PBMCs. The DNA is TGTGCCAGCAGACCCAGCGGGAATTTAGATACGCAGTATTTT. This translates into CASRPSGNLDTQYF.